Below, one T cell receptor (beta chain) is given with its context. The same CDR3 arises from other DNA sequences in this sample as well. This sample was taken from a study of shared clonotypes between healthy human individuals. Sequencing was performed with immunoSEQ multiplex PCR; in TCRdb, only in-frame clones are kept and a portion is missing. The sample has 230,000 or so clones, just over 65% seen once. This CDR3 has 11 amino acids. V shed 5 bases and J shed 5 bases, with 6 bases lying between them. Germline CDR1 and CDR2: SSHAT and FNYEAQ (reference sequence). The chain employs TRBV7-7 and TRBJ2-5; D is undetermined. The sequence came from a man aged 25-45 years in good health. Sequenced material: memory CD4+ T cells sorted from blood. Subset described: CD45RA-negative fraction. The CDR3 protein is CASSAGETQYF. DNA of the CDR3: TGTGCCAGCAGCGCCGGGGAGACCCAGTACTTC.